Each of the 9 T cell receptor beta chains below was sequenced from the same sample in a study of cytomegalovirus exposure and HLA in healthy donors. PCR primers comprised 60 Vbeta and 13 Jbeta primers. TCRdb keeps only in-frame clones here, not all; method: immunoSEQ multiplex PCR. The table records about 160,000 clones, roughly 80% of them present only once. Specimen: PBMCs. The receptors stem from a man in his forties or fifties in good health and CMV-seropositive.

The chain employs TRBV25-1 and TRBJ1-5; 7 bases map to TRBD1. The CDR3 is made up of 13 amino acids. V lost 10 bases to trimming and J lost 5 bases; unmatched junction nucleotides: 8. The germline CDR1 and CDR2 sequences are MGHDK and SYGVNS. The DNA for the CDR3 is TGTGCCACCAGACAGGGAAGGGATCAGCCCCAGCATTTT. Translating it yields CATRQGRDQPQHF.

The chain couples TRBV27 to TRBJ2-1, with a tentative D call TRBD1 (5 bases). Trimming left V 2 bases short and J 3 bases short, with 11 bases between. The CDR3 totals 15 residues. Germline V gene data show CDR1 as MNHEY and CDR2 as SMNVEV (reference sequence). The CDR3 loop reads CASSLAWGGYNEQFF. The CDR3 bases are TGTGCCAGCAGTTTAGCGTGGGGCGGCTACAATGAGCAGTTCTTC.

This sequence joins TRBV7-9 and TRBJ1-4, with D hard to call. There are 14 residues in the CDR3. The ends were cut back, 5 bases at V and 8 bases at J, with 15 bases in the middle. Germline lookup yields CDR1 SEHNR and CDR2 FQNEAQ (reference sequence). CDR3 region: CASSANSPREKLFF. CDR3 nucleotides: TGTGCCAGCAGCGCTAACAGCCCCAGAGAAAAACTGTTTTTT.

The rearrangement joins TRBV7-8 to TRBJ2-1; perhaps TRBD1 as D (6 bases). V was clipped by 4 bases and J by 6 bases, with 16 bases between them. The germline V gene has CDR1 SGHVS and CDR2 FQNEAQ. This CDR3 comprises 15 residues. Here the CDR3 reads CASSSRRQALNEQFF. The CDR3 DNA sequence: TGTGCCAGCAGCTCCAGAAGACAGGCCCTCAATGAGCAGTTCTTC.

The sample holds a few counts of this clone. The chain links TRBV28 to TRBJ1-6; D is perhaps TRBD1 (6 bases). Trimming left V 5 bases short and J 0 bases short, with 17 bases between. The CDR3 is 18 amino acids. The germline V gene encodes CDR1 MDHEN and CDR2 SYDVKM. The CDR3 nucleotides are TGTGCCAGCAGTGGCGGACAGCCCGTACTCTCCTATAATTCACCCCTCCACTTT. Encoded protein: CASSGGQPVLSYNSPLHF. Variable domain in full (rest from reference TRBV28 and TRBJ1-6): DVKVTQSSRYLVKRTGEKVFLECVQDMDHENMFWYRQDPGLGLRLIYFSYDVKMKEKGDIPEGYSVSREKKERFSLILESASTNQTSMYLCASSGGQPVLSYNSPLHFGNGTRLTVT.

A few counts support this clone. The chain is built from TRBV28 and TRBJ2-7; 9 bases are shared with TRBD1. J gave up 6 bases and V 8 bases, and 8 bases lay outside the gene matches. This CDR3 has 13 residues. Germline V gene sequence: CDR1 MDHEN, CDR2 SYDVKM. The CDR3 nucleotides are TGTGCCAGCGCTCCGGGACAGGGCCCCGAGCAGTACTTC. Its translation is CASAPGQGPEQYF.

The rearrangement uses TRBV6-5 and TRBJ1-6; maybe TRBD1 (5 bases). Per the germline V gene, CDR1 is MNHEY and CDR2 is SVGAGI. The CDR3 is 13 amino acids. Trimming pared 7 bases from V and 10 bases from J, leaving 14 bases between. This chain's CDR3 is CASTYDSSSPLHF. The CDR3 DNA reads as TGTGCCAGCACCTACGACAGCTCCTCACCCCTCCACTTT.

The chain recombines TRBV5-6 with TRBJ1-6; D not certain. Trimming removed 4 bases from V and 8 bases from J, with 13 bases in between. The CDR3 consists of 14 residues. Germline V gene lookup returns CDR1 SGHDT and CDR2 YYEEEE. CDR3 sequence: CASSPTGWDSPLHF. The CDR3 region has the DNA TGTGCCAGCAGCCCCACCGGGTGGGATTCACCCCTCCACTTT. The variable domain in full, completed from reference TRBV5-6 and TRBJ1-6, reads DAGVTQSPTHLIKTRGQQVTLRCSPKSGHDTVSWYQQALGQGPQFIFQYYEEEERQRGNFPDRFSGHQFPNYSSELNVNALLLGDSALYLCASSPTGWDSPLHFGNGTRLTVT.

The CDR3 loop reads CASSTGQGSTGELFF. The CDR3 bases are TGTGCCAGCAGCACTGGACAGGGTAGCACCGGGGAGCTGTTTTTT. This sequence joins TRBV7-2 and TRBJ2-2; 8 bases align to TRBD1. Germline V gene sequence: CDR1 SGHTA, CDR2 FQGNSA. Germline trimming cut 5 bases from V and 4 bases from J; bases unmatched to any gene: 6. The CDR3 contains 15 residues.